A single TCR beta chain is shown here with its context. This CDR3 spans 14 amino acids. Trimming took 3 bases from V and 1 from J, leaving 9 bases between them. Per the germline V gene, CDR1 is MDHEN and CDR2 is SYDVKM. The data belong to a study of T cell changes during pregnancy in multiple sclerosis. Produced via immunoSEQ multiplex PCR; TCRdb's table is partial and in-frame only. Of under 35,000 clones listed, around 90% are singletons. This TCR was sampled from a female donor with multiple sclerosis, enrolled in a pregnancy study. This material consisted of CD4+ T cells from peripheral blood mononuclear cells, taken in the first trimester of pregnancy. J is TRBJ1-1 and V is TRBV28; D might be TRBD1 (5 bases). CDR3 nucleotide sequence: TGTGCCAGCAGTTTGTCCACAGGGAACACTGAAGCTTTCTTT. Translation: CASSLSTGNTEAFF.